The 3 T cell receptor beta chains below were found in one sample sequenced in a study of cytomegalovirus exposure and HLA in healthy donors. PCR amplification relied on 60 Vbeta primers (plus 13 Jbeta primers). Assay: immunoSEQ multiplex PCR; the TCRdb copy retains only in-frame clones and omits some. The sample includes more than 140,000 clones, more than 65% seen only once; the top ten take 5% to 6.5%. Sequenced material: PBMCs. The source of these receptors is a man aged 25-45 years in good health and CMV-seropositive.

The chain recombines TRBV25-1 with TRBJ1-5; TRBD1 aligns across 7 bases. This CDR3 has 18 residues. Looked up from germline, CDR1 is MGHDK and CDR2 is SYGVNS. V lost 3 bases to trimming and J lost 0 bases; unmatched junction nucleotides: 11. CDR3 in amino acids: CASSDPGTDTDSNQPQHF. In DNA form, the CDR3 reads TGTGCCAGCAGTGACCCCGGGACAGATACTGATAGCAATCAGCCCCAGCATTTT. The full variable domain, rest sourced from reference TRBV25-1 and TRBJ1-5, is EADIYQTPRYLVIGTGKKITLECSQTMGHDKMYWYQQDPGMELHLIHYSYGVNSTEKGDLSSESTVSRIRTEHFPLTLESARPSHTSQYLCASSDPGTDTDSNQPQHFGDGTRLSIL.

This chain uses TRBV5-4 with TRBJ2-3, with D maybe TRBD1 (6 bases). CDR1 SGHNT and CDR2 YYREEE come from the germline V gene (reference sequence). The CDR3 runs to 15 residues. V lost 4 bases and J 2 bases, leaving 14 bases between the germline ends. The CDR3, as DNA: TGTGCCAGCAGCCCTGGGGGCCCCGACACAGATACGCAGTATTTT. This encodes CASSPGGPDTDTQYF.

The V gene is TRBV27, the J gene TRBJ1-5; weak D call: TRBD1 (5 bases). The CDR3 length is 15 residues. CDR1 is MNHEY and CDR2 is SMNVEV in the germline V gene (reference sequence). Between the trimmed V and J ends, which lost 0 bases and 1 base, there was a span of 7 bases. The CDR3 DNA reads TGTGCCAGCAGTTTATCTCGGACAAGCAATCAGCCCCAGCATTTT. It is translated as CASSLSRTSNQPQHF.